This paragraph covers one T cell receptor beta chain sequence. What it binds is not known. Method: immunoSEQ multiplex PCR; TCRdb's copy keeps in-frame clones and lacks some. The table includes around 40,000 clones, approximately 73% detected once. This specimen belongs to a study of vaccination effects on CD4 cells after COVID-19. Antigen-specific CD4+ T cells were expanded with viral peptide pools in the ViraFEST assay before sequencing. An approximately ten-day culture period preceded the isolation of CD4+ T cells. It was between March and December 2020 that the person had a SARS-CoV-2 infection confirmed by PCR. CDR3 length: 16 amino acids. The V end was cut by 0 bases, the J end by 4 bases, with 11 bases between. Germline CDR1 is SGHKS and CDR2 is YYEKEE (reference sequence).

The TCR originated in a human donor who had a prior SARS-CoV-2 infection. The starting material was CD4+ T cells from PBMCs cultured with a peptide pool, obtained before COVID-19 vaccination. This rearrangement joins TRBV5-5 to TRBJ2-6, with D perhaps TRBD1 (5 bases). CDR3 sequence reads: CASSLAPGSGANVLTF. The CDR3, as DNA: TGTGCCAGCAGCTTGGCCCCAGGGTCCGGGGCCAACGTCCTGACTTTC.